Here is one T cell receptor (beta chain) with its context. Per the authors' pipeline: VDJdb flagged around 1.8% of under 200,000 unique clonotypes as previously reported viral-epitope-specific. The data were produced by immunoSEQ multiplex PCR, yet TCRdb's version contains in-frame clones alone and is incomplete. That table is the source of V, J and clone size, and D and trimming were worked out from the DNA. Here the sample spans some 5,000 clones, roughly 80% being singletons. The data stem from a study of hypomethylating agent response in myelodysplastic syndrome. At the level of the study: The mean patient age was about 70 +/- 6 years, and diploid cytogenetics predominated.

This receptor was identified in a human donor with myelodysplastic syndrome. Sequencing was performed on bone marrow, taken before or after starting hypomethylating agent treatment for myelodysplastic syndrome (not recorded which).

CDR3 protein: CASRYRQGQETQYF. CDR3 bases: TGTGCCAGCAGGTACCGACAGGGCCAAGAGACCCAGTACTTC. The J gene is TRBJ2-5, the V gene TRBV27; 7 nucleotides agree with TRBD1. This CDR3 is built from 14 residues. V dropped 6 bases and J dropped 1; count of bases not matched to a gene: 5. Germline loops: CDR1 MNHEY, CDR2 SMNVEV (reference sequence).